The rows below give T cell receptor beta chains drawn from one sample of a study of Ad26.COV2.S vaccination and SARS-CoV-2 variants. The method was immunoSEQ multiplex PCR; TCRdb's version includes in-frame clones alone and lacks a portion of them. This table has a few hundred thousand clones, around 90% appearing once. The sequenced sample was peripheral blood, obtained in a trial of Ad26.COV2.S vaccine versus placebo. These receptors were obtained from a person aged 18-60 years who received the Ad26.COV2.S COVID-19 vaccine or a placebo. CDR3s include the opening cysteine and the closing phenylalanine or tryptophan. D genes are given only for firm matches. Clone size is stated in some rows and not others, as once, few, many or a class when expanded.

size,D,V,J,length,DNA,CDR3
NA,NA,TRBV7-2,TRBJ2-7,15,TGTGCCAGCAGCCCGGGACAAGGCCCGACCTACGAGCAGTACTTC,CASSPGQGPTYEQYF
NA,TRBD2,TRBV6-5,TRBJ2-1,14,TGTGCCAGCAGTCGAGGACTAGTCTACAATGAGCAGTTCTTC,CASSRGLVYNEQFF
NA,NA,TRBV13,TRBJ2-7,14,TGTGCCAGCAGCCTGCGGACAGCTTCCTACGAGCAGTACTTC,CASSLRTASYEQYF
once,NA,TRBV4-1,TRBJ2-7,13,TGCGCCAGCAGCCAAGAATCCACGGGGGAGCAGTACTTC,CASSQESTGEQYF
NA,NA,TRBV3-1/TRBV3-2,TRBJ1-4,16,TGTGCCAGCAGCCCCATGTGGCGGGGAACTAATGAAAAACTGTTTTTT,CASSPMWRGTNEKLFF
once,NA,TRBV9,TRBJ2-6,18,TGTGCCAGCAGCCCCGGGACGGTTTTCTTCTCTGGGGCCAACGTCCTGACTTTC,CASSPGTVFFSGANVLTF
NA,NA,TRBV5-4,TRBJ1-1,15,TGTGCCAGCAGCTTGGCCCTCCGGGGGGAGACTGAAGCTTTCTTT,CASSLALRGETEAFF
NA,TRBD1,TRBV5-1,TRBJ1-2,15,TGCGCCAGCAGCTCCGGACAGGGAGGGGCAGGGGGCTACACCTTC,CASSSGQGGAGGYTF
NA,NA,TRBV7-6,TRBJ2-7,14,TGTGCCAGCAGCCACGAGATCAATAACTACGAGCAGTACTTC,CASSHEINNYEQYF
NA,TRBD1,TRBV10-2,TRBJ1-1,14,TGCGCCAGCAGACCGACAGGGGAGATCACTGAAGCTTTCTTT,CASRPTGEITEAFF
NA,TRBD2,TRBV5-1,TRBJ2-2,18,TGCGCCAGCAGGAGGAACTATGCGGGAGGGAGGGGCACCGGGGAGCTGTTTTTT,CASRRNYAGGRGTGELFF
NA,NA,TRBV18,TRBJ2-4,17,TGTGCCAGCTCACCACGGCAGGGCGATTGGGACAAAAACATTCAGTACTTC,CASSPRQGDWDKNIQYF
NA,NA,TRBV2,TRBJ2-7,14,TGTGCCAGCAGTGAAAGGGAGGTCTCCTACGAGCAGTACTTC,CASSEREVSYEQYF
NA,NA,TRBV6-1,TRBJ1-2,14,TGTGCCAGCAGTGAAGGATTGTCCCGACGGGGCTACACCTTC,CASSEGLSRRGYTF
NA,TRBD2,TRBV5-5,TRBJ2-3,13,TGTGCCAGCAGCTTATTACTAGCGGGAGTTTTGGATTTT,CASSLLLAGVLDF
NA,NA,TRBV9,TRBJ2-7,15,TGTGCCAGCAGCGTAGCCTGGGGACCTCGCTACGAGCAGTACTTC,CASSVAWGPRYEQYF
NA,NA,TRBV14,TRBJ2-3,18,TGTGCCAGCAGCCAAGATCGAGCAGGGCCTTTTAGCACAGATACGCAGTATTTT,CASSQDRAGPFSTDTQYF
NA,NA,TRBV30,TRBJ2-3,12,TGTGCCTGGAGGGGGTCAGGGGATACGCAGTATTTT,CAWRGSGDTQYF
NA,NA,TRBV20-1,TRBJ2-1,11,TGCAGTGCGGGGGATGGGAATGAGCAGTTCTTC,CSAGDGNEQFF
NA,NA,TRBV24-1,TRBJ2-3,16,TGTGCCACCAGTGACGGCCTCCCTCTCGGACCAGATACGCAGTATTTT,CATSDGLPLGPDTQYF
NA,NA,TRBV30,TRBJ1-2,15,TGTGCCTGGAGTGTACATCAGGGGCGAAACTATGGCTACACCTTC,CAWSVHQGRNYGYTF
NA,TRBD2,TRBV14,TRBJ2-7,14,TGTGCCAGCAGCCAAGTAGCGGGAGGCGGCGAGCAGTACTTC,CASSQVAGGGEQYF
NA,TRBD1,TRBV28,TRBJ2-5,15,TGTGCCAGCAGTAAAGGGACAGTTCAGACAGAGACCCAGTACTTC,CASSKGTVQTETQYF
NA,NA,TRBV5-6,TRBJ1-2,15,TGTGCCAGCAGCCCGATGGACGGGGCGAATCGTGGCTACACCTTC,CASSPMDGANRGYTF
few,NA,TRBV28,TRBJ1-5,16,TGTGCCAGCAGTTTATATGAACAGTTAAAGGGAGAGCCCCAGCATTTT,CASSLYEQLKGEPQHF
NA,NA,TRBV28,TRBJ2-4,20,TGTGCCAGCAGTTTTAGCCCTAGTGCTCGGGGGACCATCTCCAAAAACATTCAGTACTTC,CASSFSPSARGTISKNIQYF
NA,NA,TRBV5-4,TRBJ2-7,13,TGTGCCAGCAGCGAACAGGGCCTCGATTTACAGTACTTC,CASSEQGLDLQYF
once,NA,TRBV28,TRBJ2-7,13,TGTGCCAGCAGTTTAGGGACCACCTACGAGCAGTACTTC,CASSLGTTYEQYF
NA,NA,TRBV10-3,TRBJ1-1,14,TGTGCCATCAGTGAGTTTCGAGAGAAGGGGGAAGCTTTCTTT,CAISEFREKGEAFF
NA,NA,TRBV6-1,TRBJ1-2,15,TGTGCCAGCAGTGATTGGGAGCCTGGATACTATGGCTACACCTTC,CASSDWEPGYYGYTF
NA,NA,TRBV27,TRBJ1-6,13,TGTGCCAGCAGCAACGTCGGGAGGGGACCCCTCCACTTT,CASSNVGRGPLHF
NA,TRBD2,TRBV11-2,TRBJ2-7,14,TGTGCCAGCAGCCGAACTAGCGCCTCCTACGAGCAGTACTTC,CASSRTSASYEQYF
NA,NA,TRBV27,TRBJ2-7,15,TGTGCCAGCAGTGCCAGGACAGTGCCCCCTTACGAGCAGTACTTC,CASSARTVPPYEQYF
NA,TRBD1,TRBV6-5,TRBJ1-2,14,TGTGCCAGCAGGTCCGGGACAGGGGTGGACGGCTACACCTTC,CASRSGTGVDGYTF
few,TRBD2,TRBV10-3,TRBJ2-3,17,TGTGCCATCAAGACTAGCGGAGTGGGTTTCCGCACAGATACGCAGTATTTT,CAIKTSGVGFRTDTQYF
NA,NA,TRBV9,TRBJ2-3,15,TGTGCCAGCAGCGTAGGGCGGGTACACACAGATACGCAGTATTTT,CASSVGRVHTDTQYF
NA,TRBD1,TRBV7-9,TRBJ2-1,14,TGTGCCAGCAGCAGTGACAGGGGGAGGGATGAGCAGTTCTTC,CASSSDRGRDEQFF
NA,TRBD2,TRBV5-6,TRBJ2-3,15,TGTGCCAGCAGTTACAGCGGGAGGCTCACAGATACGCAGTATTTT,CASSYSGRLTDTQYF
once,TRBD2,TRBV5-4,TRBJ2-2,17,TGTGCCAGCAGCTTGGCGGCTAGCGGGTTGTACACCGGGGAGCTGTTTTTT,CASSLAASGLYTGELFF
few,TRBD1,TRBV19,TRBJ2-7,15,TGTGCCAGTAACCCGAATCCAGGGACAGGGGCCGAGCAGTACTTC,CASNPNPGTGAEQYF